This is a list of T cell receptor beta chains from one sample in a study of control samples from healthy donors and cancer patients. The data were produced by immunoSEQ multiplex PCR, yet TCRdb's version contains in-frame clones alone and is incomplete. The sample comprises under 65,000 clones, 80% to 95% of which are singletons, and about 0.99% rests with the top ten. The sample consisted of PBMCs. The receptor set was obtained from a man aged 25-45 years with colorectal cancer. Each CDR3 is given with its conserved first and last residue. D genes are given only for firm matches. Size is omitted from some rows. Given values are once, few, many or a class for expanded clones.

abundance	v_gene	j_gene	d_gene	CDR3aa	CDR3nt
-	TRBV9	TRBJ1-4	-	CASSLDSTNEKLFF	TGTGCCAGCAGCCTAGACAGTACAAATGAAAAACTGTTTTTT
-	TRBV11-3	TRBJ1-6	-	CASSLDSIRPDNSPLHF	TGTGCCAGCAGCTTAGATTCTATACGGCCCGATAATTCACCCCTCCACTTT
-	TRBV19	TRBJ1-1	-	CASSKNLRPGSTEAFF	TGTGCCAGTAGCAAAAATCTTCGACCGGGGAGCACTGAAGCTTTCTTT
-	TRBV2	TRBJ1-1	-	CASSVKSSNTEAFF	TGTGCCAGCAGTGTTAAGAGTTCGAACACTGAAGCTTTCTTT
-	TRBV18	TRBJ2-5	-	CASSPLRGGETQYF	TGTGCCAGCTCACCGCTCAGGGGAGGAGAGACCCAGTACTTC
few	TRBV19	TRBJ1-2	-	CASSIVPGTLNRGYTF	TGTGCCAGTAGTATAGTCCCCGGGACCCTAAACCGAGGCTACACCTTC
-	TRBV6-2/TRBV6-3	TRBJ2-5	-	CASSYSYIQETQYF	TGTGCCAGCAGTTACTCCTACATCCAAGAGACCCAGTACTTC
-	TRBV7-2	TRBJ1-1	-	CASSLAKGIGAFF	TGTGCCAGCAGCTTAGCGAAGGGGATTGGAGCTTTCTTT
-	TRBV6-5	TRBJ2-5	-	CASRRQETQYF	TGTGCCAGCAGACGCCAAGAGACCCAGTACTTC
-	TRBV5-1	TRBJ1-1	-	CASSLSGPNTEAFF	TGCGCCAGCAGCTTGTCGGGGCCAAACACTGAAGCTTTCTTT